Presented here are 29 T cell receptor beta chains from one specimen sequenced in a study of OX40 agonist ivuxolimab in advanced cancers. To prepare the library, the immunoSEQ multiplex PCR assay was applied. In its TCRdb copy, this immuneACCESS table keeps in-frame sequences only and misses some clones. Where compared with another copy, unresolved V genes explain less than half of these, and the others have no known cause. For this sample the table gives 50,000 to 65,000 clones, of which about 90% were detected only once. The ten largest clonotypes hold 6.5% to 7.5% of the sample. The sequenced sample was CD4+ or CD8+ T cells sorted from blood, obtained in a trial of the OX40 agonist ivuxolimab. Receptors were obtained from an adult with an advanced solid tumor such as melanoma, head and neck, liver or kidney cancer.

Only one count was recorded for this clone. The chain is built from TRBV30 and TRBJ1-2; D may be TRBD1 (5 bases). This CDR3 has 13 residues. Trimming pared 4 bases from V and 0 bases from J, leaving 9 bases between. CDR1 and CDR2 from the germline V gene are GTSNPN and SVGIG (reference sequence). This chain's CDR3 is CAWNRGANYGYTF. The CDR3 DNA reads TGTGCCTGGAACCGAGGGGCTAACTATGGCTACACCTTC. The variable domain in full, completed from reference TRBV30 and TRBJ1-2, reads SQTIHQWPATLVQPVGSPLSLECTVEGTSNPNLYWYRQAAGRGLQLLFYSVGIGQISSEVPQNLSASRPQDRQFILSSKKLLLSDSGFYLCAWNRGANYGYTFGSGTRLTVV.

Only a few counts were recorded for this clone. The chain has TRBV7-9 and TRBJ1-2; TRBD1 agrees at 8 bases. Losses at the gene ends were 0 bases for V and 6 bases for J; bases not matched to a gene: 6. The length of the CDR3 is 15 residues. Per the germline V gene, CDR1 is SEHNR and CDR2 is FQNEAQ (reference sequence). Here the CDR3 reads CASSLAGQGTDGYTF. For the CDR3, the DNA is TGTGCCAGCAGCTTAGCAGGACAGGGAACGGATGGCTACACCTTC.

This chain joins TRBV25-1 and TRBJ1-1; D may be TRBD1 (5 bases). In germline, CDR1 is MGHDK, CDR2 SYGVNS. The V end was cut by 2 bases, the J end by 5 bases, with 12 bases between. The CDR3 runs 14 residues. DNA of the CDR3: TGTGCCAGCAGTGAAAGGGGCTGGGGAACTGAAGCTTTCTTT. Its translation: CASSERGWGTEAFF.

The chain joins TRBV7-9 to TRBJ1-1; 7 nucleotides align to TRBD1. The CDR3 consists of 13 residues. The germline gives CDR1 SEHNR, CDR2 FQNEAQ (reference sequence). V lost 1 base, J lost 11 bases, and 7 bases stayed unmatched. Written as DNA, the CDR3 is TGTGCCAGCAGCTTAGACAGGGGCATGGATGCTTTCTTT. Residues: CASSLDRGMDAFF.

V and J are TRBV6-6 and TRBJ1-4, with no clear D. Germline-derived CDR1 and CDR2 are MNHNY and SVGAGI (reference sequence). The CDR3 has 11 amino acids. V lost 4 bases and J 7 bases, leaving 4 bases between the germline ends. The CDR3 nucleotides read TGTGCCAGCAGTTGGGGTGAAAAACTGTTTTTT. As protein: CASSWGEKLFF.

This clone was seen once. This chain joins TRBV18 and TRBJ1-6; possibly TRBD1 for D (6 bases). Trimming removed 1 base at V and 0 bases at J, with 7 bases between. The germline V gene has CDR1 KGHSH and CDR2 LQKENI. The CDR3 totals 16 residues. The CDR3 spells CASSPQDSSYNSPLHF. CDR3 in DNA: TGTGCCAGCTCACCACAGGACAGCTCCTATAATTCACCCCTCCACTTT.

This clone was observed once. The chain links TRBV5-1 to TRBJ1-1; 7 positions match TRBD1. The CDR3 spans 15 residues. V lost 3 bases, J lost 1 base, and 6 bases stayed unmatched. Germline V gene sequence: CDR1 SGHRS, CDR2 YFSETQ. CDR3 sequence (DNA): TGCGCCAGCAGCTGGAGGCAGGGGGGGAACACTGAAGCTTTCTTT. This codes for CASSWRQGGNTEAFF.

The chain employs TRBV30 and TRBJ1-5; D is unresolved. This CDR3 is 12 amino acids long. Trimming removed 3 bases at V and 11 bases at J, with 14 bases between. CDR1 and CDR2 from the germline V gene are GTSNPN and SVGIG (reference sequence). The CDR3 DNA reads TGTGCCTGGAGCGTCGGACCCCGGGCCCAGCATTTT. Translation gives CAWSVGPRAQHF.

The chain employs TRBV7-2 and TRBJ2-3, with 8 bases that match TRBD1. Germline values: CDR1 SGHTA, CDR2 FQGNSA. After removal of 5 bases from V and 4 bases from J, the junction contained 5 bases not matched to a gene. CDR3 length: 14 amino acids. The CDR3 nucleotides read TGTGCCAGCAGCCATAACAGGGGGGCAGATACGCAGTATTTT. Translating it yields CASSHNRGADTQYF.

The chain links TRBV6-5 to TRBJ1-2, with 8 nucleotides matching TRBD1. Germline-derived CDR1 and CDR2 are MNHEY and SVGAGI. Unmatched junction bases numbered 7, after V lost 5 bases and J lost 8 bases. The CDR3 runs to 13 residues. CDR3 nucleotides: TGTGCCAGCAGTGCAGACAGGGGTGGAGGCTACACCTTC. It encodes CASSADRGGGYTF.

The chain links TRBV30 to TRBJ1-1, with 7 bases matching TRBD1. This CDR3 is built from 16 residues. Losses at the gene ends were 0 bases for V and 6 bases for J; bases not matched to a gene: 13. Germline V CDR1 and CDR2: GTSNPN, SVGIG (reference sequence). CDR3 DNA sequence: TGTGCCTGGAGTGTCGGATACTTGACAGGGCGGGCTGAAGCTTTCTTT. Translation gives CAWSVGYLTGRAEAFF.

This chain connects TRBV11-2 to TRBJ2-3; 15 bases align to TRBD2. With 5 bases clipped from V and 5 bases from J, the junction kept 8 bases outside the gene matches. The CDR3 extends over 17 amino acids. Germline V gene data show CDR1 as SGHAT and CDR2 as FQNNGV. CDR3: CASSPRTSGGAIDTQYF. CDR3 nucleotides: TGTGCCAGCAGCCCGCGGACTAGCGGGGGGGCAATAGATACGCAGTATTTT. Full variable domain (missing parts from reference TRBV11-2 and TRBJ2-3): EAGVAQSPRYKIIEKRQSVAFWCNPISGHATLYWYQQILGQGPKLLIQFQNNGVVDDSQLPKDRFSAERLKGVDSTLKIQPAKLEDSAVYLCASSPRTSGGAIDTQYFGPGTRLTVL.

Only a few counts were recorded for this clone. The chain has TRBV29-1 and TRBJ2-5, with D perhaps TRBD1 or TRBD2 (5 bases each). This CDR3 comprises 13 residues. Germline lookup yields CDR1 SQVTM and CDR2 ANQGSEA. V lost 5 bases to trimming and J lost 9 bases, with 19 bases between them. The CDR3 loop reads CSVRDRGSRAQYF. CDR3 in DNA: TGCAGCGTTCGGGACCGGGGTTCTAGGGCCCAGTACTTC. Full variable domain (outside the CDR3, taken from reference TRBV29-1 and TRBJ2-5): SAVISQKPSRDICQRGTSLTIQCQVDSQVTMMFWYRQQPGQSLTLIATANQGSEATYESGFVIDKFPISRPNLTFSTLTVSNMSPEDSSIYLCSVRDRGSRAQYFGPGTRLLVL.

The chain employs TRBV19 and TRBJ1-2; 11 bases agree with TRBD1. The germline V gene has CDR1 LNHDA and CDR2 SQIVND (reference sequence). This CDR3 comprises 14 residues. Trimming removed 5 bases from V and 4 bases from J; junction bases left unmatched: 3. CDR3 sequence: CASSLDRGLYGYTF. CDR3 in DNA: TGTGCCAGTAGTCTGGACAGGGGGCTCTATGGCTACACCTTC. Together with reference TRBV19 and TRBJ1-2, the CDR3 gives the full variable domain: DGGITQSPKYLFRKEGQNVTLSCEQNLNHDAMYWYRQDPGQGLRLIYYSQIVNDFQKGDIAEGYSVSREKKESFPLTVTSAQKNPTAFYLCASSLDRGLYGYTFGSGTRLTVV.

The chain links TRBV6-1 to TRBJ1-2, with D uncertain. V was shortened by 5 bases and J by 6 bases, with 10 bases between the two germline ends. The germline V gene has CDR1 MNHNS and CDR2 SASEGT. The CDR3 is 12 amino acids. CDR3 sequence (DNA): TGTGCCAGCAGTATGACACTCAATGGCTACACCTTC. This translates into CASSMTLNGYTF.

The chain is built from TRBV27 and TRBJ1-6; perhaps TRBD1 as D (6 bases). Germline V gene lookup returns CDR1 MNHEY and CDR2 SMNVEV (reference sequence). The CDR3 sequence is 14 residues long. The V end was cut by 3 bases, the J end by 11 bases, with 14 bases between. This chain's CDR3 is CASSFGGRGAPLHF. In DNA, the CDR3 is TGTGCCAGCAGTTTTGGGGGGCGCGGTGCACCCCTCCACTTT.

This clone was seen just once. The rearrangement links TRBV7-3 to TRBJ1-2; D might be TRBD1 (5 bases). The V gene's germline CDR1 is SGHTA and CDR2 FQGTGA. V lost 5 bases and J lost 8, with 18 bases in between. The CDR3 is 14 residues long. CDR3 in DNA: TGTGCCAGCAGCCCGCAGGGCGCAGGGCGCGGCTACACCTTC. Its protein is CASSPQGAGRGYTF.

The rearrangement links TRBV25-1 to TRBJ1-5; D unclear. The CDR3 extends over 12 amino acids. The germline gives CDR1 MGHDK, CDR2 SYGVNS. V gave up 5 bases and J gave up 2 bases, with 4 bases separating them. The CDR3 protein is CASSWGNQPQHF. As DNA, the CDR3 is TGTGCCAGCAGTTGGGGCAATCAGCCCCAGCATTTT.

The rearrangement uses TRBV11-3 and TRBJ2-2; D gene unclear. V was clipped by 1 base and J by 4 bases, with 10 bases between them. Germline loops: CDR1 SGHNT, CDR2 YENEEA. The CDR3 covers 15 residues. Here the CDR3 reads CASSLGTGGTGELFF. CDR3 sequence (DNA): TGTGCCAGCAGCTTAGGTACGGGCGGCACCGGGGAGCTGTTTTTT. The full variable domain, in which reference TRBV11-3 and TRBJ2-2 provide the parts outside the CDR3, is EAGVVQSPRYKIIEKKQPVAFWCNPISGHNTLYWYLQNLGQGPELLIRYENEEAVDDSQLPKDRFSAERLKGVDSTLKIQPAELGDSAVYLCASSLGTGGTGELFFGEGSRLTVL.

This chain links TRBV6-1 with TRBJ2-6; D not certain. This CDR3 spans 13 amino acids. Between the trimmed V and J ends, which lost 7 bases and 2 bases, there was a span of 6 bases. Germline loops: CDR1 MNHNS, CDR2 SASEGT. The CDR3, as DNA: TGTGCCAGCATGATAACTGGGGCCAACGTCCTGACTTTC. Translating gives CASMITGANVLTF.

V and J are TRBV6-5 and TRBJ2-3; 9 bases line up with TRBD2. Unmatched junction bases numbered 6, after V lost 5 bases and J lost 6 bases. The CDR3 sequence is 14 residues long. CDR1 is MNHEY and CDR2 is SVGAGI in the germline V gene. CDR3 loop: CASSSSGGGDTQYF. The CDR3 DNA is TGTGCCAGCAGTAGTAGCGGGGGCGGCGATACGCAGTATTTT.

The CDR3 coding sequence is TGTGCCAGTAGTAATCAGGGGGCGAGCAATGAGCAGTTCTTC. Translation: CASSNQGASNEQFF. The gene calls are TRBV19 and TRBJ2-1; 8 bases are a match to TRBD1. Trimming cost V 4 bases and J 6 bases; bases outside gene matches: 5. The CDR3 runs 14 residues. The germline V gene encodes CDR1 LNHDA and CDR2 SQIVND (reference sequence).

The V and J genes are TRBV18 and TRBJ2-3; 8 nucleotides line up with TRBD2. The CDR3 has 16 residues. J was trimmed by 6 bases and V by 0 bases; bases with no gene match: 8. Per germline, CDR1 KGHSH and CDR2 LQKENI. The CDR3: CASSPPWQRGLDTQYF. The CDR3 DNA is TGTGCCAGCTCACCACCGTGGCAGCGGGGGTTGGATACGCAGTATTTT. The full variable domain, with the rest looked up from reference TRBV18 and TRBJ2-3, is NAGVMQNPRHLVRRRGQEARLRCSPMKGHSHVYWYRQLPEEGLKFMVYLQKENIIDESGMPKERFSAEFPKEGPSILRIQQVVRGDSAAYFCASSPPWQRGLDTQYFGPGTRLTVL.

This clone turned up a few times. CDR3 nucleotides: TGTGCCAGCTCACCCTCTAGCGGTCAAGAGACCCAGTACTTC. Translating gives CASSPSSGQETQYF. J is TRBJ2-5 and V is TRBV18, with TRBD2 matching over 7 bases. This CDR3 is 14 amino acids long. Per the germline V gene, CDR1 is KGHSH and CDR2 is LQKENI. Trimming cost V 3 bases and J 2 bases; bases outside gene matches: 3.

The chain links TRBV4-2 to TRBJ2-7, with D possibly matching TRBD1 (5 bases). Germline values: CDR1 LGHNA, CDR2 YNFKEQ. V shed 1 base and J shed 0 bases, with 10 bases lying between them. This CDR3 spans 15 amino acids. The CDR3 is CASSQGQLSSYEQYF. The CDR3, as DNA: TGTGCCAGCAGCCAAGGACAGCTGAGCTCCTACGAGCAGTACTTC.

The gene calls are TRBV18 and TRBJ2-3; D may be TRBD1 (6 bases). Germline CDR1 KGHSH, CDR2 LQKENI. Trimming left V 2 bases short and J 4 bases short, with 13 bases between. This CDR3 spans 15 amino acids. The CDR3 reads CASSPMRGSSDTQYF. The CDR3 nucleotides are TGTGCCAGCTCACCAATGAGGGGGTCTTCAGATACGCAGTATTTT.

The V and J genes are TRBV6-5 and TRBJ2-5; 9 bases fit TRBD2. The CDR3 length is 14 residues. Trimming cost V 6 bases and J 5 bases; bases outside gene matches: 7. Germline CDR1 MNHEY, CDR2 SVGAGI. The CDR3 spells CASRFSGGRETQYF. The CDR3 DNA reads as TGTGCCAGCAGGTTTAGCGGGGGCCGGGAGACCCAGTACTTC.

The chain joins TRBV6-1 to TRBJ2-1; unclear D gene. The CDR3 length is 15 residues. V was cut by 8 bases and J by 0 bases, with 14 bases left in between. Germline V lookup: CDR1 MNHNS, CDR2 SASEGT. Written as DNA, the CDR3 is TGTGCCAGCTCCCCTTTTGCGAGCTCCTACAATGAGCAGTTCTTC. Translation: CASSPFASSYNEQFF.

The chain combines TRBV28 with TRBJ2-1; maybe TRBD2 (6 bases). From germline, CDR1 is MDHEN and CDR2 SYDVKM. The germline V and J ends were trimmed by 10 bases and 4 bases, with 14 bases remaining between them. CDR3 length: 13 amino acids. The CDR3 DNA reads TGTGCCACTACGGAGGGCCTTTACAATGAGCAGTTCTTC. Protein product: CATTEGLYNEQFF.